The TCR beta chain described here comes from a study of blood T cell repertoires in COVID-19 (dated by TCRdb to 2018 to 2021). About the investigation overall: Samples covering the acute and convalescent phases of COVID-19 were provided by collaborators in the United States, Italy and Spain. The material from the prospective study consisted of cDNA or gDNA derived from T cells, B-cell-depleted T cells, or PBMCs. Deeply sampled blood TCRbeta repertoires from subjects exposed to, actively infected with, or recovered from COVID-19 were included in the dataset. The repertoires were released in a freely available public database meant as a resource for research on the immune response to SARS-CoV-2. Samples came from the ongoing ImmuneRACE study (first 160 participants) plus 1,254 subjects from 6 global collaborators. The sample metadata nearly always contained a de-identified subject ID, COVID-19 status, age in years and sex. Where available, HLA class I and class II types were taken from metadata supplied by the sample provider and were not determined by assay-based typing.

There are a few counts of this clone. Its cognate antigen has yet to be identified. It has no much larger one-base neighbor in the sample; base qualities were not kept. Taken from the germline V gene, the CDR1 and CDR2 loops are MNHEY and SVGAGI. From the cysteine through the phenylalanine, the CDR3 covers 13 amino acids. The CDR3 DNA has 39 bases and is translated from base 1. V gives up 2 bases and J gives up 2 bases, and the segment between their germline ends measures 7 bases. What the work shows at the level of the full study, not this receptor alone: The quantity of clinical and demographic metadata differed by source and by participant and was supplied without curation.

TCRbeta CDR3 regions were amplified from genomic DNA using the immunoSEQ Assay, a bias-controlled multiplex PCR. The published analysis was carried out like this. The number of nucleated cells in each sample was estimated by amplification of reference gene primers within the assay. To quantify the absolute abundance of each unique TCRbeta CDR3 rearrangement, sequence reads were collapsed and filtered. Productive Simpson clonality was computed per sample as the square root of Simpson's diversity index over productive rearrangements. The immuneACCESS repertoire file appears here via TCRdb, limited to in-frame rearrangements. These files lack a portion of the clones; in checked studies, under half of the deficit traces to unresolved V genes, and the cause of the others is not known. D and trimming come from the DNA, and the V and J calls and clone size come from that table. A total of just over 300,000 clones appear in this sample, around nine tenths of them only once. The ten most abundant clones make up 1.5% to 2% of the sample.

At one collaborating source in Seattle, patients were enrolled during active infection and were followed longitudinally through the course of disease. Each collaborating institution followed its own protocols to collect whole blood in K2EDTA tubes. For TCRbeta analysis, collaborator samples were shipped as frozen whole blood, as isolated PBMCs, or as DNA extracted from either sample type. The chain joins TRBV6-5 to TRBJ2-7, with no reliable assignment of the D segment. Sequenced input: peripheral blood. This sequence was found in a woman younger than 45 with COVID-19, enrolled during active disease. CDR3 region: CASSYRRAYEQYF. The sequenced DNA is TGTGCCAGCAGTTACAGGAGAGCCTACGAGCAGTACTTC.